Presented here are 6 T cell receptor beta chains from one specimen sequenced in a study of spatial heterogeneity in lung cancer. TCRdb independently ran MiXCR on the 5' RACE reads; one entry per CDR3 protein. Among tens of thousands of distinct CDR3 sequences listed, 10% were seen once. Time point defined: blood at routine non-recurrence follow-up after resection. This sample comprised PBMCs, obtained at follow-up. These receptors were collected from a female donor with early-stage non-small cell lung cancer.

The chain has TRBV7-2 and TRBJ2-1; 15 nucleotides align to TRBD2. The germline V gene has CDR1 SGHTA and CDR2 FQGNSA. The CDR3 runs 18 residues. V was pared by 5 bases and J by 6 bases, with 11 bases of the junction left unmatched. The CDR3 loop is CASSPPGLAGGLSNEQFF. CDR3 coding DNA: TGTGCCAGCAGCCCCCCGGGACTAGCGGGGGGTTTGTCCAATGAGCAGTTCTTC.

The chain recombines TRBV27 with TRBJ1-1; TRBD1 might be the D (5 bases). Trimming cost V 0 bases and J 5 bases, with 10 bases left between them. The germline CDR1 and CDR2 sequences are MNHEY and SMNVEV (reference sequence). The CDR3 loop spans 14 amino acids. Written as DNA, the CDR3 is TGTGCCAGCAGTTTATCAGCAGGGTGGACTGAAGCTTTCTTT. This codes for CASSLSAGWTEAFF.

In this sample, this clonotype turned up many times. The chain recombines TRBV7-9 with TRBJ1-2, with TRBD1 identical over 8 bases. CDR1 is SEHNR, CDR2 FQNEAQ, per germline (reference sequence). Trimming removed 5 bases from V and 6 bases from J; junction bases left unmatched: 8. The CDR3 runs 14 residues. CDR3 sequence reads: CASSPRTGINGYTF. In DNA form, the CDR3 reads TGTGCCAGCAGCCCCCGGACAGGGATCAATGGCTACACCTTC.

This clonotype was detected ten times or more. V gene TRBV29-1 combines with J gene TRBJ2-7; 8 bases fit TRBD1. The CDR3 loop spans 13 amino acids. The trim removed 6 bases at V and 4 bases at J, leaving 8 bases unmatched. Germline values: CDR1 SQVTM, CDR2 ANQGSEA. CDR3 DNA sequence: TGCAGCGTACAGGGGGGTCTTGTATACGAGCAGTACTTC. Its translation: CSVQGGLVYEQYF.

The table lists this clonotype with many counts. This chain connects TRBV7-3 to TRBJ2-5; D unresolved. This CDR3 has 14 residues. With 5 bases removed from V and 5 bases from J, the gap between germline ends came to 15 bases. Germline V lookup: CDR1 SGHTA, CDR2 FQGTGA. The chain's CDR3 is CASSKDGSPETQYF. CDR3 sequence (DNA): TGTGCCAGCAGCAAGGACGGGTCTCCTGAGACCCAGTACTTC.

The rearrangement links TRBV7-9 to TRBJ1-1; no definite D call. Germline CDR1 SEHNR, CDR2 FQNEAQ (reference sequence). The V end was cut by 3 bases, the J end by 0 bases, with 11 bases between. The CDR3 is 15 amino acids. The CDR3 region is CASSLAATMNTEAFF. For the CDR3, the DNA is TGTGCCAGCAGCTTGGCGGCGACTATGAACACTGAAGCTTTCTTT.